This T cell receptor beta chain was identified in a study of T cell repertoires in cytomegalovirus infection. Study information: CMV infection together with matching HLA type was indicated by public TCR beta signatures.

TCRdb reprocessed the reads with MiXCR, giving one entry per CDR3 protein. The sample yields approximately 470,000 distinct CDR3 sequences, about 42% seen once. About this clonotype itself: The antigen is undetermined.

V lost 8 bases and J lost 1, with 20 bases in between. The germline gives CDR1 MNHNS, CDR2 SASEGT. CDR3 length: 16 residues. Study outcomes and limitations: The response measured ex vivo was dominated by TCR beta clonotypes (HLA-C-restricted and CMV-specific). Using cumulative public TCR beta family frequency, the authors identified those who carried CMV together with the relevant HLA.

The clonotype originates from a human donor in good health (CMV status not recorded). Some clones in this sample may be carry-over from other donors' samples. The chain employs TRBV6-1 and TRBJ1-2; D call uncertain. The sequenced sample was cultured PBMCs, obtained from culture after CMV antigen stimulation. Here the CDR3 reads CASGRESDGFNYGYTF. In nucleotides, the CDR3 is TGTGCCAGCGGACGGGAATCAGACGGGTTTAACTATGGCTACACCTTC.